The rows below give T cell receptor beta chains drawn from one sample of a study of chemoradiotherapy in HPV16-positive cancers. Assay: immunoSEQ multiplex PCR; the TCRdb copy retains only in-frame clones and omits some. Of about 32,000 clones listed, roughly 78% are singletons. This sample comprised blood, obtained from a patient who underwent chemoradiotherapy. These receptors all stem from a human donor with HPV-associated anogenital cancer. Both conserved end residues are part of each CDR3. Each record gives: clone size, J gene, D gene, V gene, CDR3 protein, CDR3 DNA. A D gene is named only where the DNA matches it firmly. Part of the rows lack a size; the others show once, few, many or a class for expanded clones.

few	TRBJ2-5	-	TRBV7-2	CASSLVAGRETQYF	TGTGCCAGCAGCTTGGTGGCGGGGCGGGAGACCCAGTACTTC
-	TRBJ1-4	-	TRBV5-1	CASSPNADPRRGNEKLFF	TGCGCCAGCAGCCCCAACGCCGATCCCCGCCGGGGTAATGAAAAACTGTTTTTT
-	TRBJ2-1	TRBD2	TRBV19	CASSRTSGVYNEQFF	TGTGCCAGTAGCCGGACTAGCGGGGTCTACAATGAGCAGTTCTTC
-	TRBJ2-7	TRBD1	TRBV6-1	CASNTGQHIRGQYF	TGTGCCAGCAATACGGGACAGCACATACGAGGGCAGTACTTC
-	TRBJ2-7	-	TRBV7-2	CASSLAGGSPYEQYF	TGTGCCAGCAGCTTAGCGGGGGGCAGCCCCTACGAGCAGTACTTC
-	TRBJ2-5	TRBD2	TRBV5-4	CASSLILAGPQETQYF	TGTGCCAGCAGCCTTATACTAGCGGGGCCTCAAGAGACCCAGTACTTC
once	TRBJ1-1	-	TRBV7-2	CASSAVGRYTEAFF	TGTGCCAGCAGCGCCGTCGGGCGTTACACTGAAGCTTTCTTT
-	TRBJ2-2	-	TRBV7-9	CASSLDQALGTGELFF	TGTGCCAGCAGCCTCGATCAAGCCTTGGGGACCGGGGAGCTGTTTTTT
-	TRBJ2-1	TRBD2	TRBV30	CASSGGLAGGYNEQFF	TGTGCCTCCTCTGGGGGACTAGCGGGGGGATACAATGAGCAGTTCTTC
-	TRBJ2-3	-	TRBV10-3	CAIREPGISADTQYF	TGTGCCATCAGGGAGCCGGGGATCAGCGCAGATACGCAGTATTTT
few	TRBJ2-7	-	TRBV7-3	CASSSQDGYEQYF	TGTGCCAGCAGCTCCCAGGACGGCTACGAGCAGTACTTC
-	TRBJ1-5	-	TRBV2	CASSDGRQAVNQPQHF	TGTGCCAGCAGTGACGGGAGACAGGCCGTCAATCAGCCCCAGCATTTT
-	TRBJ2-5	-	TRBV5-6	CASSFPGQGQETQYF	TGTGCCAGCAGCTTTCCGGGACAAGGACAAGAGACCCAGTACTTC
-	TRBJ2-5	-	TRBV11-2	CASSLIRKETQYF	TGTGCCAGCAGCTTAATCAGAAAAGAGACCCAGTACTTC
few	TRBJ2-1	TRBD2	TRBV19	CASNRGAGGASSYNEQFF	TGTGCCAGTAATCGTGGAGCGGGGGGCGCCAGCTCCTACAATGAGCAGTTCTTC
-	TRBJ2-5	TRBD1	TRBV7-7	CASSTTGEQETQYF	TGTGCCAGCAGCACGACAGGGGAGCAAGAGACCCAGTACTTC
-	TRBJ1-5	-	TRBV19	CASSISGNQPQHF	TGTGCCAGTAGTATATCAGGGAATCAGCCCCAGCATTTT
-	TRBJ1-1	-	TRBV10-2	CASTVRTGLTEAFF	TGCGCCAGCACCGTGCGAACAGGCCTCACTGAAGCTTTCTTT
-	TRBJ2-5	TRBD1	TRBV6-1	CATSRTGTLWETQYF	TGTGCCACTTCAAGGACAGGGACCCTTTGGGAGACCCAGTACTTC
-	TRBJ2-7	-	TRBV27	CASSGQSSSYEQYF	TGTGCCAGCAGTGGACAGAGTAGCTCCTACGAGCAGTACTTC
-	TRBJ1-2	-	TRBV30	CAWSQGIYGYTF	TGTGCCTGGAGCCAGGGAATCTATGGCTACACCTTC
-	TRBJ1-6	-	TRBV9	CASSVESGLENSPLHF	TGTGCCAGCAGCGTAGAGTCAGGATTAGAAAATTCACCCCTCCACTTT
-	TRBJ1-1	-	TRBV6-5	CASSYGAAGTEAFF	TGTGCCAGCAGTTACGGCGCAGCAGGCACTGAAGCTTTCTTT
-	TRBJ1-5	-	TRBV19	CASSIARLTQHF	TGTGCCAGTAGTATAGCGCGTTTAACCCAGCATTTT
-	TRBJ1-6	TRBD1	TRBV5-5	CASSLETGGGVPLHF	TGTGCCAGCAGCTTAGAGACAGGGGGGGGTGTGCCCCTCCACTTT
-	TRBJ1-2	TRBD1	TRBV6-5	CASSPRRDRAGGYTF	TGTGCCAGCAGCCCCAGAAGAGACAGGGCTGGTGGCTACACCTTC
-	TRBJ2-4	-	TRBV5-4	CASTFQEHNIQYF	TGTGCCAGCACCTTCCAGGAGCATAACATTCAGTACTTC